Below, 24 T cell receptor beta chains from the same sample are listed, as sequenced in a study of shared clonotypes between healthy human individuals. Generated by immunoSEQ multiplex PCR, the TCRdb table keeps only in-frame clones and is missing some. Among some 2,400,000 clones listed, 90% to 97% were seen once. Sequencing used naive CD4+ T cells sorted from blood. Subset of the sample: CD45RA+ positively selected. All receptors come from a man between 18 and 29 years old in good health.

The rearrangement joins TRBV28 to TRBJ1-5, with TRBD1 identical over 9 bases. CDR1 MDHEN and CDR2 SYDVKM come from the germline V gene. The CDR3 runs 14 residues. The junction had 3 bases not matched to a gene; V was cut back by 5 bases and J by 4 bases. The CDR3 loop is CASSMTGGNQPQHF. Here the CDR3 DNA reads TGTGCCAGCAGTATGACAGGGGGAAATCAGCCCCAGCATTTT.

J is TRBJ1-1 and V is TRBV19, with 12 positions matching TRBD1. V was pared by 7 bases and J by 0 bases, with 12 bases of the junction left unmatched. The CDR3 contains 18 residues. Germline CDR1 LNHDA, CDR2 SQIVND (reference sequence). The CDR3 DNA is TGTGCCAGTATAAGGGCGGGGACAGGGGGCGTCATGAACACTGAAGCTTTCTTT. This encodes CASIRAGTGGVMNTEAFF. Together with reference TRBV19 and TRBJ1-1, the CDR3 gives the full variable domain: DGGITQSPKYLFRKEGQNVTLSCEQNLNHDAMYWYRQDPGQGLRLIYYSQIVNDFQKGDIAEGYSVSREKKESFPLTVTSAQKNPTAFYLCASIRAGTGGVMNTEAFFGQGTRLTVV.

V is TRBV5-1 and J is TRBJ1-6, with 7 bases aligning to TRBD1. After removal of 4 bases from V and 9 bases from J, the junction contained 19 bases not matched to a gene. CDR3 length equals 18 residues. The V gene's germline CDR1 is SGHRS and CDR2 YFSETQ. The CDR3: CASSPGTASLWSGSPLHF. The CDR3 DNA sequence: TGCGCCAGCAGCCCCGGGACAGCCTCTCTGTGGAGTGGTTCACCCCTCCACTTT. Complete variable domain (other parts from reference TRBV5-1 and TRBJ1-6): KAGVTQTPRYLIKTRGQQVTLSCSPISGHRSVSWYQQTPGQGLQFLFEYFSETQRNKGNFPGRFSGRQFSNSRSEMNVSTLELGDSALYLCASSPGTASLWSGSPLHFGNGTRLTVT.

The chain uses TRBV7-9 and TRBJ2-3; D is possibly TRBD2 (6 bases). V was pared by 5 bases and J by 9 bases, with 24 bases between. The germline gives CDR1 SEHNR, CDR2 FQNEAQ (reference sequence). CDR3 length equals 16 residues. The CDR3 loop reads CASSPELALERETQYF. For the CDR3, the DNA is TGTGCCAGCAGCCCAGAACTAGCCCTTGAAAGGGAGACGCAGTATTTT.

V is TRBV6-5 and J is TRBJ2-1; the D gene is possibly TRBD2 (6 bases). The CDR3 length is 11 residues. Trimming cost V 8 bases and J 9 bases, with 11 bases left between them. Germline V gene lookup returns CDR1 MNHEY and CDR2 SVGAGI. CDR3 coding DNA: TGTGCCAGCGGAGGGTCCGGTGAGCAGTTCTTC. It yields the protein CASGGSGEQFF.

The chain uses TRBV7-2 and TRBJ2-1, with 7 bases that match TRBD2. Trimming took 4 bases from V and 5 from J; bases not matched to a gene: 2. The germline V gene has CDR1 SGHTA and CDR2 FQGNSA. The length of the CDR3 is 13 residues. This CDR3 reads CASSWTRNNEQFF. CDR3 in DNA: TGTGCCAGCAGCTGGACTAGAAACAATGAGCAGTTCTTC.

This rearrangement joins TRBV27 to TRBJ1-6, with TRBD1 matching over 8 bases. This CDR3 is built from 17 residues. V trimming: 6 bases; J trimming: 9 bases; junction bases outside the gene matches: 16. Germline V gene lookup returns CDR1 MNHEY and CDR2 SMNVEV (reference sequence). CDR3 coding DNA: TGTGCCAGCAGGATGGTGGCAGGGGGCCAAGTAAGTTCACCCCTCCACTTT. As protein: CASRMVAGGQVSSPLHF.

CDR3 in amino acids: CASSLEAGGPYNEQFF. CDR3 bases: TGTGCCAGCAGCTTGGAAGCGGGAGGACCCTACAATGAGCAGTTCTTC. The chain uses TRBV5-6 and TRBJ2-1, with 9 bases fitting TRBD2. Trimming took 0 bases from V and 2 from J; bases not matched to a gene: 3. Germline V CDR1 and CDR2: SGHDT, YYEEEE. The CDR3 totals 16 residues.

The V call is TRBV5-1, the J call TRBJ2-5, with a possible D match to TRBD2 (6 bases). The ends were cut back, 4 bases at V and 4 bases at J, with 11 bases in the middle. The CDR3 runs to 13 residues. Germline-derived CDR1 and CDR2 are SGHRS and YFSETQ. This CDR3 reads CASSAGLGETQYF. The CDR3, as DNA: TGCGCCAGCAGCGCGGGACTGGGAGAGACCCAGTACTTC.

J is TRBJ1-2 and V is TRBV28, with no clear D. Per the germline V gene, CDR1 is MDHEN and CDR2 is SYDVKM. The CDR3 runs 13 residues. V lost 10 bases and J 6 bases, leaving 18 bases between the germline ends. The DNA of the CDR3 is TGTGCCACAAAATATGAGGGAGTCCATGGCTACACCTTC. Its translation is CATKYEGVHGYTF.

The rearrangement joins TRBV2 to TRBJ2-7; the D is unclear. The germline V and J ends were trimmed by 1 base and 3 bases, with 7 bases remaining between them. Germline values: CDR1 SNHLY, CDR2 FYNNEI. This CDR3 spans 13 amino acids. The CDR3 DNA reads as TGTGCCAGCAGTGAAGAACTCTACTACGAGCAGTACTTC. Its translation: CASSEELYYEQYF.

The gene calls are TRBV19 and TRBJ1-6, with D perhaps TRBD1 (5 bases). The V and J ends lost 7 bases and 9 bases respectively, with 19 bases between them. Germline V gene data show CDR1 as LNHDA and CDR2 as SQIVND (reference sequence). The CDR3 covers 15 residues. For the CDR3, the DNA is TGTGCCAGTACCCCCTTGGGGGTAAATCGTTCACCCCTCCACTTT. Amino acids: CASTPLGVNRSPLHF.

This clone was observed once. This sample also contains other DNA sequences that code for the same CDR3. The chain recombines TRBV18 with TRBJ1-2; perhaps TRBD1 as D (5 bases). Trimming left V 3 bases short and J 4 bases short, with 9 bases between. The CDR3 is 13 residues long. Germline lookup yields CDR1 KGHSH and CDR2 LQKENI. The CDR3 here is CASSPEGLYGYTF. In nucleotides, the CDR3 is TGTGCCAGCTCACCTGAGGGACTCTATGGCTACACCTTC.

This rearrangement joins TRBV7-9 to TRBJ2-5; D is ambiguous. V lost 4 bases and J 5 bases, leaving 5 bases between the germline ends. The length of the CDR3 is 11 residues. Germline CDR1 reads SEHNR; CDR2 reads FQNEAQ (reference sequence). CDR3 sequence (DNA): TGTGCCAGCAGCTCACCGGAGACCCAGTACTTC. Its protein product is CASSSPETQYF.

The CDR3 DNA follows: TGCGCCAGCAGCCAAGACGACAGGGGAGGCAATCAGCCCCAGCATTTT. This encodes CASSQDDRGGNQPQHF. V and J are TRBV4-1 and TRBJ1-5; 8 positions match TRBD1. Per germline, CDR1 MGHRA and CDR2 YSYEKL. Trimming took 0 bases from V and 2 from J; bases not matched to a gene: 3. The CDR3 has 16 residues.

CDR3: CASSPGTSYEQYF. The CDR3 DNA is TGTGCCAGCAGCCCCGGGACCTCCTACGAGCAGTACTTC. This chain connects TRBV11-3 to TRBJ2-7; D could derive from TRBD1 or TRBD2 (5 bases each). Trimming removed 5 bases at V and 0 bases at J, with 8 bases between. This CDR3 has 13 amino acids. Germline assignment: CDR1 SGHNT and CDR2 YENEEA.

The J gene is TRBJ2-7, the V gene TRBV19; unclear D gene. This CDR3 contains 13 residues. V was clipped by 4 bases and J by 6 bases, with 13 bases between them. CDR1 LNHDA and CDR2 SQIVND come from the germline V gene (reference sequence). Written as DNA, the CDR3 is TGTGCCAGTAGTACGGCAGTCCAAGGCGAGCAGTACTTC. This gives the protein CASSTAVQGEQYF.

V and J are TRBV6-6 and TRBJ1-6; D is uncertain. This CDR3 contains 13 residues. The germline V and J ends were trimmed by 4 bases and 4 bases, with 5 bases remaining between them. Per germline, CDR1 MNHNY and CDR2 SVGAGI (reference sequence). As DNA, the CDR3 is TGTGCCAGCAGTTCCGGGTATAATTCACCCCTCCACTTT. As protein: CASSSGYNSPLHF.

The genes are TRBV30 and TRBJ2-1; 7 bases are a match to TRBD2. CDR1 is GTSNPN and CDR2 is SVGIG in the germline V gene (reference sequence). The V and J ends lost 3 bases and 9 bases, in that order; junction bases with no gene match: 8. The CDR3 runs to 13 residues. The CDR3 loop reads CAWRGAGRSEQFF. The DNA of the CDR3 is TGTGCCTGGAGGGGAGCGGGACGGAGTGAGCAGTTCTTC.

The chain employs TRBV6-5 and TRBJ1-2, with unresolved D. Germline loops: CDR1 MNHEY, CDR2 SVGAGI. CDR3 length: 13 residues. Between the trimmed V and J ends, which lost 2 bases and 4 bases, there was a span of 8 bases. CDR3 DNA: TGTGCCAGCAGTTACAGCGGGCGCTATGGCTACACCTTC. Translation: CASSYSGRYGYTF.

The chain joins TRBV4-1 to TRBJ1-1, with no clear D. The V gene's germline CDR1 is MGHRA and CDR2 YSYEKL. The CDR3 totals 16 residues. Trimming took 1 base from V and 0 from J, leaving 12 bases between them. CDR3 nucleotide sequence: TGCGCCAGCAGCCAAGTAGGCCGTAGCATGAACACTGAAGCTTTCTTT. Translated, it gives CASSQVGRSMNTEAFF.

This clone was counted once. The V gene is TRBV5-1, the J gene TRBJ1-3; D remains ambiguous. Germline lookup yields CDR1 SGHRS and CDR2 YFSETQ. This CDR3 has 14 amino acids. Trimming took 0 bases from V and 5 from J, leaving 9 bases between them. CDR3 residues: CASSLDGPRNTIYF. The CDR3 nucleotides read TGCGCCAGCAGCTTGGACGGCCCTCGAAACACCATATATTTT.

The chain uses TRBV11-3 and TRBJ2-5, with unresolved D. CDR1 is SGHNT, CDR2 YENEEA, per germline. CDR3 length: 11 residues. Trimming shortened V by 5 bases and J by 2 bases, and 3 bases separated the two germline ends. CDR3 in DNA: TGTGCCAGCAGCCAGCAAGAGACCCAGTACTTC. This encodes CASSQQETQYF.

The V and J genes are TRBV19 and TRBJ2-1, with unresolved D. V was shortened by 5 bases and J by 2 bases, with 7 bases between the two germline ends. Germline CDR1 is LNHDA and CDR2 is SQIVND (reference sequence). This CDR3 has 13 amino acids. The chain's CDR3 is CASSPGTYNEQFF. The CDR3 nucleotides read TGTGCCAGTAGTCCAGGTACCTACAATGAGCAGTTCTTC.